The next 26 T cell receptor beta chains were all read from a single sample in a study of Ad26.COV2.S vaccination and SARS-CoV-2 variants. Regarding treatment: some 19 received Ad26.COV2.S at low or high dose, single or two shots; roughly five received placebo; per-sample allocation not given. After the first vaccine or placebo injection, samples were drawn on day 63. Repertoires were generated with immunoSEQ multiplex PCR, while TCRdb's copy carries only in-frame clones and drops some. This table holds hundreds of thousands of clones, roughly 91% found once. The sample in question was peripheral blood, obtained in a trial of Ad26.COV2.S vaccine versus placebo. These receptors all stem from a person between 18 and 60 years old who received the Ad26.COV2.S COVID-19 vaccine or a placebo.

The rearrangement uses TRBV23-1 and TRBJ1-5; TRBD1 matches 11 bases. TRBV23-1 carries the ORF label, with uncertain function. This CDR3 region has 18 residues. The V gene end was trimmed by 3 bases and the J gene end by 4 bases; junction bases not matched to a gene: 11. The CDR3 DNA sequence: TGCGCCAGCAGTCACCCACGGCGGACAGGGGGCGAGAATCAGCCCCAGCATTTT. This sequence encodes CASSHPRRTGGENQPQHF.

This clone appeared a single time. This sequence joins TRBV6-2 or TRBV6-3 and TRBJ1-5, with 10 bases aligning to TRBD1. The CDR3 spans 17 residues. Germline V gene data show CDR1 as MNHEY and CDR2 as SVGEGT. Trimming removed 6 bases from V and 0 bases from J; junction bases left unmatched: 8. The CDR3 loop is CASSNRDRGYSNQPQHF. The CDR3 DNA follows: TGTGCCAGCAGCAACCGGGACAGGGGTTATAGCAATCAGCCCCAGCATTTT.

CDR3 protein: CASSIRQGAQDGYTF. In DNA form, the CDR3 reads TGTGCCAGCAGTATCCGACAGGGGGCGCAGGATGGCTACACCTTC. This chain links TRBV6-5 with TRBJ1-2; 10 bases are shared with TRBD1. V gave up 5 bases and J gave up 6 bases; unmatched junction bases: 9. This CDR3 has 15 amino acids. In germline, CDR1 is MNHEY, CDR2 SVGAGI.

The chain employs TRBV10-3 and TRBJ1-3; D is undetermined. Germline V gene sequence: CDR1 ENHRY, CDR2 SYGVKD. The V end lost 9 bases, the J end lost 0 bases, and 9 bases lay between the germline ends. The CDR3 runs 13 residues. The CDR3, as DNA: TGTGCCATTACGCCCAGCTCTGGAAACACCATATATTTT. It yields the protein CAITPSSGNTIYF.

The V gene is TRBV15, the J gene TRBJ1-2; TRBD1 might be the D (5 bases). V was trimmed by 0 bases and J by 3 bases, leaving 11 bases between them. The CDR3 contains 15 residues. Germline CDR1 and CDR2: LNHNV and YYDKDF (reference sequence). The CDR3 region has the DNA TGTGCCACCAGCAGAGATATCAGGGTAGACTATGGCTACACCTTC. It specifies CATSRDIRVDYGYTF.

V and J are TRBV27 and TRBJ2-7; D gene ambiguous. Deletions cut 3 bases from V and 2 bases from J, with 11 bases between. This CDR3 has 14 amino acids. CDR1 MNHEY and CDR2 SMNVEV come from the germline V gene (reference sequence). The CDR3 coding sequence is TGTGCCAGCAGTTTGGGTAGGGCCGCCTACGAGCAGTACTTC. Protein sequence: CASSLGRAAYEQYF.

This CDR3 reads CASSLGVNQPQHF. CDR3 coding DNA: TGTGCCAGCAGTTTAGGGGTGAATCAGCCCCAGCATTTT. This chain connects TRBV12-3 or TRBV12-4 to TRBJ1-5; D gene uncertain. V shed 1 base and J shed 4 bases, with 5 bases lying between them. The CDR3 length is 13 residues.

This chain connects TRBV5-6 to TRBJ1-1; the D gene is possibly TRBD1 (5 bases). The length of the CDR3 is 14 residues. The V gene's germline CDR1 is SGHDT and CDR2 YYEEEE. V lost 6 bases and J lost 3, with 15 bases in between. As DNA, the CDR3 is TGTGCCAGCAACCCGACAGCCAGGGACACTGAAGCTTTCTTT. Amino acid sequence: CASNPTARDTEAFF. Based on the CDR3 plus reference TRBV5-6 and TRBJ1-1, the full variable domain is DAGVTQSPTHLIKTRGQQVTLRCSPKSGHDTVSWYQQALGQGPQFIFQYYEEEERQRGNFPDRFSGHQFPNYSSELNVNALLLGDSALYLCASNPTARDTEAFFGQGTRLTVV.

The rearrangement uses TRBV27 and TRBJ1-1; D might be TRBD1 (5 bases). The CDR3 totals 15 residues. V gave up 4 bases and J gave up 1 base, with 13 bases separating them. In germline, CDR1 is MNHEY, CDR2 SMNVEV (reference sequence). In DNA form, the CDR3 reads TGTGCCAGCAGTTCCCGTGGGGGGAGGAACACTGAAGCTTTCTTT. It translates to CASSSRGGRNTEAFF.

V usage is TRBV27 and J usage is TRBJ2-7, with 8 bases lining up with TRBD1. The V gene's germline CDR1 is MNHEY and CDR2 SMNVEV (reference sequence). This CDR3 region has 16 residues. The V and J ends lost 0 bases and 0 bases, in that order; junction bases with no gene match: 4. Here the CDR3 DNA reads TGTGCCAGCAGTTTATCAACAGGGGGAAGCTCCTACGAGCAGTACTTC. Encoded protein: CASSLSTGGSSYEQYF.

This clone was seen a handful of times. This rearrangement joins TRBV2 to TRBJ1-6; TRBD1 is a possible D gene (5 bases). CDR3 length: 13 amino acids. The V end was cut by 5 bases, the J end by 10 bases, with 12 bases between. Germline V gives CDR1 SNHLY, CDR2 FYNNEI. The CDR3 DNA is TGTGCCAGCAGTAAGGACATGTGGTCACCCCTCCACTTT. Residues: CASSKDMWSPLHF.

The V call is TRBV5-1, the J call TRBJ2-1, with 8 bases aligning to TRBD2. With V trimmed by 3 bases and J by 8 bases, 7 bases remained unmatched. This CDR3 is 14 amino acids long. Germline assignment: CDR1 SGHRS and CDR2 YFSETQ. The CDR3 loop is CASSSGGPSDEQFF. The CDR3 DNA sequence: TGCGCCAGCAGCTCGGGGGGGCCATCGGATGAGCAGTTCTTC.

V gene TRBV7-8 combines with J gene TRBJ2-7, with 12 bases matching TRBD2. With V trimmed by 2 bases and J by 0 bases, 5 bases remained unmatched. Germline V gene lookup returns CDR1 SGHVS and CDR2 FQNEAQ. The CDR3 covers 17 residues. The CDR3 DNA follows: TGTGCCAGCAGCTTATCTAGCGGGGGGGCGAACTCCTACGAGCAGTACTTC. Encoded protein: CASSLSSGGANSYEQYF.

V and J are TRBV2 and TRBJ1-1; D gene ambiguous. The CDR3 totals 13 residues. The germline gives CDR1 SNHLY, CDR2 FYNNEI. Deletions cut 7 bases from V and 0 bases from J, with 9 bases between. The CDR3 spells CASIRQVNTEAFF. For the CDR3, the DNA is TGTGCCAGCATCCGGCAGGTGAACACTGAAGCTTTCTTT.

The chain carries TRBV27 and TRBJ2-7; 13 bases agree with TRBD2. Germline CDR1 reads MNHEY; CDR2 reads SMNVEV (reference sequence). J gave up 2 bases and V 3 bases, and 7 bases lay outside the gene matches. The CDR3 extends over 17 amino acids. This CDR3 is CASSFGLAGDLPYEQYF. CDR3 nucleotide sequence: TGTGCCAGCAGTTTCGGACTAGCGGGGGACCTACCCTACGAGCAGTACTTC.

The chain combines TRBV4-2 with TRBJ1-2; D is possibly TRBD1 (5 bases). The CDR3 sequence is 14 residues long. Trimming took 4 bases from V and 1 from J, leaving 10 bases between them. CDR1 is LGHNA and CDR2 is YNFKEQ in the germline V gene. CDR3 nucleotides: TGTGCCAGCAGCCGGACGACAGTTAACTATGGCTACACCTTC. Its translation is CASSRTTVNYGYTF.

The gene calls are TRBV19 and TRBJ1-2; D not resolved. Trimming took off 6 bases at V and 1 base at J, with 9 bases between the two ends. CDR3 length equals 13 residues. The germline gives CDR1 LNHDA, CDR2 SQIVND (reference sequence). CDR3 nucleotides: TGTGCCAGTAGGACCGTTATTAACTATGGCTACACCTTC. Encoded protein: CASRTVINYGYTF.

The chain is built from TRBV14 and TRBJ1-2; 9 bases align to TRBD1. CDR1 SGHDN and CDR2 FVKESK come from the germline V gene. The CDR3 runs to 14 residues. The trim removed 2 bases at V and 8 bases at J, leaving 6 bases unmatched. In DNA form, the CDR3 reads TGTGCCAGCAGCCAAATCGGGACAGGGCGCGGCTACACCTTC. Its protein is CASSQIGTGRGYTF.

This clone was seen a handful of times. The chain uses TRBV10-3 and TRBJ1-1, with D possibly TRBD1 on 5 matching bases. Germline-derived CDR1 and CDR2 are ENHRY and SYGVKD. The CDR3 sequence is 16 residues long. Trimming pared 4 bases from V and 5 bases from J, leaving 20 bases between. Here the CDR3 DNA reads TGTGCCATCAGTGTCTCATCCGGGACGAAAGGGACTGAAGCTTTCTTT. This translates into CAISVSSGTKGTEAFF.

The chain carries TRBV19 and TRBJ2-7; 10 bases agree with TRBD1. The CDR3 runs to 14 residues. Germline V gives CDR1 LNHDA, CDR2 SQIVND (reference sequence). The V and J ends lost 7 bases and 5 bases, in that order; junction bases with no gene match: 8. In DNA form, the CDR3 reads TGTGCCAGTAAACGGGACAGGGGTTCCCACGAGCAGTACTTC. Its protein product is CASKRDRGSHEQYF.

V is TRBV27 and J is TRBJ1-6; D not certain. The germline gives CDR1 MNHEY, CDR2 SMNVEV (reference sequence). V dropped 0 bases and J dropped 8 bases, with 17 bases sitting between them. The CDR3 spans 17 residues. The CDR3 coding sequence is TGTGCCAGCAGTTTATCTTCTCCGGGAGGTGCTGATTCACCCCTCCACTTT. It specifies CASSLSSPGGADSPLHF.

This clone was detected only a few times. This chain connects TRBV4-2 to TRBJ1-3; 8 nucleotides line up with TRBD1. The CDR3 runs to 15 residues. Germline assignment: CDR1 LGHNA and CDR2 YNFKEQ. Trimming took 5 bases from V and 3 from J; bases not matched to a gene: 6. In nucleotides, the CDR3 is TGTGCCAGCAGCGAGGACAGGGCGTATGGAAACACCATATATTTT. Amino acids: CASSEDRAYGNTIYF.

This clone turned up a few times. The rearrangement links TRBV5-1 to TRBJ1-4; 8 bases fit TRBD1. CDR1 and CDR2 (germline): SGHRS, YFSETQ. The CDR3 consists of 15 residues. V lost 2 bases, J lost 8 bases, and 8 bases stayed unmatched. The chain's CDR3 is CASSLGQGGREKLFF. The CDR3 DNA sequence: TGCGCCAGCAGCTTAGGACAGGGCGGGCGCGAAAAACTGTTTTTT.

The rearrangement joins TRBV5-4 to TRBJ2-7, with TRBD1 identical over 10 bases. The germline V gene encodes CDR1 SGHNT and CDR2 YYREEE (reference sequence). Trimming cost V 3 bases and J 1 base; bases outside gene matches: 10. This CDR3 has 17 amino acids. CDR3 sequence (DNA): TGTGCCAGCAGCTGGGGGGGACAGGGGCTGGGATCCTACGAGCAGTACTTC. Protein sequence: CASSWGGQGLGSYEQYF.

The DNA for the CDR3 is TGTGCCAGCAGCTTACGGGCAGGTCCATATAATTCACCCCTCCACTTT. This sequence encodes CASSLRAGPYNSPLHF. The genes are TRBV7-8 and TRBJ1-6; D is unclear. Between the trimmed V and J ends, which lost 2 bases and 4 bases, there was a span of 12 bases. This CDR3 contains 16 residues. The germline V gene has CDR1 SGHVS and CDR2 FQNEAQ.

V is TRBV4-2 and J is TRBJ2-7; D not certain. V shed 3 bases and J shed 2 bases, with 5 bases lying between them. The CDR3 has 12 amino acids. Looked up from germline, CDR1 is LGHNA and CDR2 is YNFKEQ. The CDR3 loop is CASSQGTYEQYF. The CDR3 DNA sequence: TGTGCCAGCAGCCAGGGTACCTACGAGCAGTACTTC.